The 2 T cell receptor beta chains presented below share a single source sample, sequenced in a study of tumor and adjacent non-tumor tissue in lung cancer. The template was RNA from unsorted bulk tissue. TCRbeta libraries were built with three rounds of nested PCR, modified from ARM-PCR. TCRdb processed the multiplex PCR reads anew with MiXCR; each CDR3 protein has one entry. The profile shows 200,000 or so distinct CDR3 sequences, around 71% of them singletons. Input material: lung tumor tissue. The receptors come from a man aged 55 to 69 with non-small cell lung cancer.

This clonotype showed up many times. This chain links TRBV11-3 with TRBJ2-3, with 9 bases matching TRBD2. V gave up 4 bases and J gave up 4 bases; unmatched junction bases: 6. The CDR3 runs to 15 residues. CDR1 is SGHNT, CDR2 YENEEA, per germline. The CDR3 sequence is CASSSGLAGADTQYF. DNA of the CDR3: TGTGCCAGCAGCTCGGGACTAGCTGGAGCAGATACGCAGTATTTT. Complete variable domain (other parts from reference TRBV11-3 and TRBJ2-3): EAGVVQSPRYKIIEKKQPVAFWCNPISGHNTLYWYLQNLGQGPELLIRYENEEAVDDSQLPKDRFSAERLKGVDSTLKIQPAELGDSAVYLCASSSGLAGADTQYFGPGTRLTVL.

There are many counts of this clonotype. The chain uses TRBV29-1 and TRBJ2-3; D perhaps matches TRBD1 (6 bases). CDR3 length equals 13 residues. Germline assignment: CDR1 SQVTM and CDR2 ANQGSEA. Trimming cost V 7 bases and J 6 bases, with 17 bases left between them. CDR3 sequence reads: CSGAQGMWDTQYF. CDR3 nucleotide sequence: TGCAGCGGGGCCCAGGGGATGTGGGATACGCAGTATTTT.